This TCR beta chain was captured in a study of blood T cell repertoires in COVID-19 (dated by TCRdb to about 2020). In the study overall: The collaborator samples originated in the United States, Italy and Spain and spanned the acute and convalescent phases of COVID-19. The repertoires were released in a freely available public database intended as a resource for research on the immune response to SARS-CoV-2. The dataset comprised deeply sampled blood TCRbeta repertoires from subjects exposed to, actively infected with, or recovered from COVID-19. The material from the prospective study consisted of cDNA or gDNA derived from T cells, B-cell-depleted T cells, or PBMCs. The samples were drawn from two sources: the first 160 participants of the ongoing ImmuneRACE study, and 950 to 1,500 subjects contributed by 6 global collaborators. Where available, HLA class I and class II types were taken from metadata supplied by the sample provider and were not determined by assay-based typing. The sample metadata nearly always contained a de-identified subject ID, COVID-19 status, age in years and sex. The research as a whole found: Clinical and demographic metadata were provided uncurated, with the amount varying by source and participant.

TCRbeta CDR3 regions were amplified from genomic DNA by means of the immunoSEQ Assay, a bias-controlled multiplex PCR. The authors processed their data as follows. Nucleated cell counts per sample were estimated from amplification of reference gene primers within the assay. Sequence reads were collapsed and filtered to measure the absolute abundance of every unique TCRbeta CDR3 rearrangement. For each sample, productive Simpson clonality was calculated as the square root of Simpson's diversity index across productive rearrangements. TCRdb stores this immuneACCESS table with in-frame sequences only. Part of the clones is absent; in the studies checked, under half of the shortfall reflects unresolved V genes, and no reason is known for the rest. V and J calls and clone size are those listed in that table; D and trimming were worked out from the DNA. This sample gives 400,000 to 450,000 clones in total; around 90% of them show up just once. Clones ranked in the top ten supply 0.75% to 0.85% of the sample.

Sequences MNHNS (CDR1) and SASEGT (CDR2) are obtained from the germline V gene. Including cysteine and phenylalanine, the CDR3 has 17 amino acids. The entry retains the CDR3 DNA only, 51 bases that are in frame from base 1. The germline V end is reduced by 3 bases and the J end by 1 base; junction bases left unmatched: 10. As to this clone: Its target antigen remains unknown. No qualities accompany the bases; no much larger clone lies one base away.

In Seattle, one collaborating source enrolled patients while the infection was active and tracked those patients longitudinally over the course of disease. The collaborating institutions used their own protocols to collect whole blood in K2EDTA tubes. For TCRbeta analysis, collaborators shipped samples in one of three forms: frozen whole blood, isolated PBMCs, or DNA extracted from either of those sample types. The receptor was derived from a man aged 18-30 years with COVID-19, enrolled during active disease. The chain joins TRBV6-1 to TRBJ1-1, with 8 bases in between that match TRBD1. Sequencing was done on a sample of peripheral blood. The nucleotide sequence reads TGTGCCAGCAGTGACAGGGGGCGTTTGCTCGGGAACACTGAAGCTTTCTTT. This is translated as CASSDRGRLLGNTEAFF.